This passage covers 10 T cell receptor beta chains from one sample sequenced in a study of blood T cell repertoires in COVID-19 (dated by TCRdb to the early 2020s). The library was built by means of the immunoSEQ multiplex PCR assay. TCRdb provides this immuneACCESS table in a form limited to in-frame rearrangements. Some clones are lacking; in checked studies, under half of them reflect an unresolved V gene, and why the rest are absent is not known. The sample table shows more than 300,000 clones, and just over 90% are seen once. The top ten clonotypes cover about 0.86% of the sample. The sample was PBMCs or T cells enriched from blood (not recorded which). Receptors were obtained from a woman in her thirties or forties who had been exposed to COVID-19.

This chain joins TRBV19 and TRBJ1-6; D is perhaps TRBD1 (5 bases). This CDR3 is built from 14 residues. Germline V gives CDR1 LNHDA, CDR2 SQIVND (reference sequence). Trimming shortened V by 5 bases and J by 8 bases, and 13 bases separated the two germline ends. CDR3 nucleotide sequence: TGTGCCAGTAGTCAAAGGGGCTGGGATTCACCCCTCCACTTT. It is translated as CASSQRGWDSPLHF.

This sequence joins TRBV7-3 and TRBJ2-7; D might be TRBD2 (5 bases). Per germline, CDR1 SGHTA and CDR2 FQGTGA. V was trimmed by 1 base and J by 5 bases, leaving 12 bases between them. The CDR3 extends over 14 amino acids. The CDR3 protein is CASSLSGSLDEQYF. The CDR3 nucleotides are TGTGCCAGCAGCTTAAGTGGGAGTCTGGACGAGCAGTACTTC.

The chain recombines TRBV4-1 with TRBJ1-5, with D maybe TRBD1 (6 bases). Per the germline V gene, CDR1 is MGHRA and CDR2 is YSYEKL. This CDR3 has 14 amino acids. Trimming cost V 1 base and J 7 bases, with 11 bases left between them. The CDR3 reads CASSQGLQGQPQHF. CDR3 bases: TGCGCCAGCAGCCAAGGCTTACAGGGCCAGCCCCAGCATTTT.

The chain links TRBV27 to TRBJ2-1, with 7 bases aligning to TRBD2. The CDR3 contains 14 residues. The germline V gene encodes CDR1 MNHEY and CDR2 SMNVEV (reference sequence). Germline trimming cut 5 bases from V and 7 bases from J; bases unmatched to any gene: 8. As DNA, the CDR3 is TGTGCCAGCAGTGAGGGGTGGGGGGGTAATGAGCAGTTCTTC. Translated, it gives CASSEGWGGNEQFF.

As to this clone: This CDR3 is also generated by other DNA sequences in the sample. The chain uses TRBV9 and TRBJ1-1, with D maybe TRBD1 (5 bases). CDR1 is SGDLS, CDR2 YYNGEE, per germline. The CDR3 covers 14 residues. The ends were cut back, 0 bases at V and 0 bases at J, with 6 bases in the middle. The CDR3 sequence: CASSVGQLNTEAFF. DNA of the CDR3: TGTGCCAGCAGCGTAGGACAGTTGAACACTGAAGCTTTCTTT.

The table lists this clone with a count of one. The chain is built from TRBV5-1 and TRBJ2-5; 7 nucleotides agree with TRBD1. Losses at the gene ends were 5 bases for V and 3 bases for J; bases not matched to a gene: 10. CDR3 size: 15 residues. Per the germline V gene, CDR1 is SGHRS and CDR2 is YFSETQ. The CDR3, as DNA: TGCGCCAGCAGTTTCCAACCCGGGACAGAAGAGACCCAGTACTTC. Its translation: CASSFQPGTEETQYF.

V is TRBV12-5 and J is TRBJ1-1, with TRBD1 matching 8 bases. V dropped 1 base and J dropped 4; count of bases not matched to a gene: 8. Germline V gene data show CDR1 as LGHNT and CDR2 as FRNRAP. This CDR3 region has 16 residues. The CDR3 spells CASGLALGQGPTEAFF. CDR3 nucleotides: TGTGCTAGTGGTTTGGCACTAGGACAGGGTCCCACTGAAGCTTTCTTT.

The V gene is TRBV19, the J gene TRBJ1-3; tentative D call: TRBD1 (5 bases). Per germline, CDR1 LNHDA and CDR2 SQIVND (reference sequence). The CDR3 runs 15 residues. Trimming cost V 4 bases and J 2 bases, with 12 bases left between them. The chain's CDR3 is CASSTDSVPGNTIYF. CDR3 sequence (DNA): TGTGCCAGTAGTACTGACAGCGTCCCTGGAAACACCATATATTTT.

V and J are TRBV4-1 and TRBJ1-2; the D gene is possibly TRBD1 (5 bases). CDR3 length: 16 residues. Germline V gene sequence: CDR1 MGHRA, CDR2 YSYEKL. With 4 bases removed from V and 8 bases from J, the gap between germline ends came to 23 bases. The CDR3 bases are TGCGCCAGCAGCCTACTCAGGGAGGGCATAAAGGAGGGCTACACCTTC. The encoded protein is CASSLLREGIKEGYTF.

The rearrangement uses TRBV27 and TRBJ1-3; the D gene is possibly TRBD1 (6 bases). Trimming left V 6 bases short and J 1 base short, with 13 bases between. The CDR3 totals 15 residues. Germline lookup yields CDR1 MNHEY and CDR2 SMNVEV (reference sequence). Here the CDR3 DNA reads TGTGCCAGCAGCCCCCGGACAGCTTCTGGAAACACCATATATTTT. Its translation is CASSPRTASGNTIYF.